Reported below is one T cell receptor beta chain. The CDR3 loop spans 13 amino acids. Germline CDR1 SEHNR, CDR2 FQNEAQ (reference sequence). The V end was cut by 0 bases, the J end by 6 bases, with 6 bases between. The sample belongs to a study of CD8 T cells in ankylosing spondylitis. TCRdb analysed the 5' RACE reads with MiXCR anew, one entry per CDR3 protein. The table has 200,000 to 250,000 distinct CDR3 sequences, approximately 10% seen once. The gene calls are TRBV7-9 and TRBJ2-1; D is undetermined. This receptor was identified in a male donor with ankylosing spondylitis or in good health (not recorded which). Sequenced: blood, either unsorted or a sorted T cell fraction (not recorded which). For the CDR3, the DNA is TGTGCCAGCAGCTTAGCCCAGGTCAATGAGCAGTTCTTC. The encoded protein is CASSLAQVNEQFF. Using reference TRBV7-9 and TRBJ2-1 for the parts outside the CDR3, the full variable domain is DTGVSQNPRHKITKRGQNVTFRCDPISEHNRLYWYRQTLGQGPEFLTYFQNEAQLEKSRLLSDRFSAERPKGSFSTLEIQRTEQGDSAMYLCASSLAQVNEQFFGPGTRLTVL.